What follows are 5 T cell receptor beta chains derived from one specimen sequenced in a study of cytomegalovirus exposure and HLA in healthy donors. Use of 60 Vbeta and 13 Jbeta primers characterized the PCR. Sequencing used immunoSEQ multiplex PCR; TCRdb keeps in-frame clones, though not all of them. In the table there are over 150,000 clones, about four fifths of which are singletons. Sequenced sample: PBMCs. Source of these receptors: a woman aged 25 to 39 in good health and CMV-seropositive.

The V and J genes are TRBV4-2 and TRBJ2-5; D gene ambiguous. Germline assignment: CDR1 LGHNA and CDR2 YNFKEQ. The CDR3 covers 14 residues. V lost 0 bases to trimming and J lost 5 bases, with 10 bases between them. The CDR3 region is CASSQEVAEETQYF. For the CDR3, the DNA is TGTGCCAGCAGCCAAGAGGTGGCGGAGGAGACCCAGTACTTC.

This rearrangement joins TRBV5-4 to TRBJ2-5; D is possibly TRBD2 (6 bases). V lost 1 base, J lost 4 bases, and 14 bases lay in between. The CDR3 loop spans 15 amino acids. The germline gives CDR1 SGHNT, CDR2 YYREEE (reference sequence). The CDR3 spells CASSLSMGGRETQYF. In DNA form, the CDR3 reads TGTGCCAGCAGCTTGTCTATGGGGGGACGAGAGACCCAGTACTTC.

The CDR3 nucleotides are TGTGCCAGCACCCCCTACAGGGCCGGGGCCAACGTCCTGACTTTC. This translates into CASTPYRAGANVLTF. The rearrangement uses TRBV7-2 and TRBJ2-6; the D gene is possibly TRBD1 (6 bases). The CDR3 is 15 residues long. Germline loops: CDR1 SGHTA, CDR2 FQGNSA. The V end was cut by 7 bases, the J end by 4 bases, with 14 bases between.

This clone came up once. The chain couples TRBV7-2 to TRBJ1-2; no clear D. The V gene lost 6 bases and the J gene lost 0 bases, with 8 bases spanning the gap. The CDR3 covers 13 residues. Germline CDR1 reads SGHTA; CDR2 reads FQGNSA. For the CDR3, the DNA is TGTGCCAGCAGTCAACAGCCTAACTATGGCTACACCTTC. It is translated as CASSQQPNYGYTF.

The V and J genes are TRBV18 and TRBJ1-2; 7 nucleotides line up with TRBD1. CDR1 and CDR2 (germline): KGHSH, LQKENI. This CDR3 has 14 residues. The V and J ends lost 6 bases and 1 base, in that order; junction bases with no gene match: 5. DNA of the CDR3: TGTGCCAGCTCGCTTGGACAGGATAACTATGGCTACACCTTC. Translated, it gives CASSLGQDNYGYTF. The whole variable domain, remainder taken from reference TRBV18 and TRBJ1-2, is NAGVMQNPRHLVRRRGQEARLRCSPMKGHSHVYWYRQLPEEGLKFMVYLQKENIIDESGMPKERFSAEFPKEGPSILRIQQVVRGDSAAYFCASSLGQDNYGYTFGSGTRLTVV.